This entry lists 19 T cell receptor beta chains sequenced from one sample in a study of CD8 T cells in ankylosing spondylitis. General observations from the study: About 8 highly homologous variants made up a TCR beta motif that seemed to typify ankylosing spondylitis blood.

TCRdb re-derived calls from the 5' RACE reads in MiXCR, one entry per CDR3 protein. Of 130,000 or so distinct CDR3 sequences in the sample, roughly a sixth were seen once. Their antigens remain unidentified. Sequences were obtained from blood, either unsorted or a sorted T cell fraction (not recorded which). Receptor source: a male donor with ankylosing spondylitis.

This clonotype has at least ten counts. The chain is built from TRBV29-1 and TRBJ1-1, with D perhaps TRBD1 (6 bases). V shed 1 base and J shed 8 bases, with 11 bases lying between them. CDR3 length: 12 residues. The V gene's germline CDR1 is SQVTM and CDR2 ANQGSEA. CDR3 residues: CSVEVSGVEAFF. Here the CDR3 DNA reads TGCAGCGTTGAAGTATCAGGGGTCGAAGCTTTCTTT.

The CDR3 sequence: CASSQVQLTWAFF. Here the CDR3 DNA reads TGCGCCAGCAGCCAAGTACAGTTGACATGGGCTTTCTTT. The chain has TRBV4-1 and TRBJ1-1; D ambiguous. In germline, CDR1 is MGHRA, CDR2 YSYEKL. The V gene lost 1 base and the J gene lost 11 bases, with 14 bases spanning the gap. The CDR3 consists of 13 residues.

The chain recombines TRBV7-6 with TRBJ2-7; TRBD2 aligns across 13 bases. The germline CDR1 and CDR2 sequences are SGHVS and FNYEAQ. The CDR3 contains 15 residues. V lost 5 bases to trimming and J lost 7 bases; unmatched junction nucleotides: 8. CDR3 region: CASSQGLAGFGEQYF. The CDR3 DNA is TGTGCCAGCAGCCAGGGACTAGCGGGGTTTGGTGAGCAGTACTTC.

This chain links TRBV6-1 with TRBJ1-5; 8 bases map to TRBD1. CDR1 and CDR2 (germline): MNHNS, SASEGT. V was clipped by 5 bases and J by 5 bases; unmatched bases: 5. The CDR3 covers 14 residues. For the CDR3, the DNA is TGTGCCAGCAGTCCAGACAGGGGCTATCAGCCCCAGCATTTT. This codes for CASSPDRGYQPQHF.

The chain has TRBV5-5 and TRBJ2-6, with D possibly TRBD1 on 5 matching bases. The CDR3 is made up of 18 amino acids. V dropped 0 bases and J dropped 1 base, with 14 bases sitting between them. CDR1 and CDR2 (germline): SGHKS, YYEKEE (reference sequence). The CDR3 sequence: CASSLGQGDPSGANVLTF. The CDR3 nucleotides are TGTGCCAGCAGCTTGGGGCAGGGCGACCCATCTGGGGCCAACGTCCTGACTTTC.

CDR3 region: CASSRTGAQGQPQHF. The CDR3 nucleotides are TGTGCCAGCAGTAGGACAGGGGCCCAGGGGCAGCCCCAGCATTTT. The V gene is TRBV6-2 or TRBV6-3, the J gene TRBJ1-5; TRBD1 agrees at 9 bases. The CDR3 runs to 15 residues. Germline V CDR1 and CDR2: MNHEY, SVGEGT. Trimming took 5 bases from V and 7 from J; bases not matched to a gene: 9.

V and J are TRBV27 and TRBJ2-3; TRBD2 matches at 10 bases. The V gene's germline CDR1 is MNHEY and CDR2 SMNVEV (reference sequence). V shed 5 bases, J shed 0 bases, and the junction held 5 bases outside the gene matches. CDR3 size: 16 residues. CDR3 bases: TGTGCCAGCAGTACCGGACTAGCGGAGAGCACAGATACGCAGTATTTT. Translating it yields CASSTGLAESTDTQYF.

The chain combines TRBV27 with TRBJ1-2; D might be TRBD1 (5 bases). Germline V gene data show CDR1 as MNHEY and CDR2 as SMNVEV (reference sequence). The CDR3 spans 14 residues. The V and J ends lost 2 bases and 4 bases respectively, with 11 bases between them. The CDR3 bases are TGTGCCAGCAGTTTACTCGGCCAGGGCTATGGCTACACCTTC. Amino acid sequence: CASSLLGQGYGYTF.

The chain couples TRBV20-1 to TRBJ1-2; D gene uncertain. The CDR3 has 11 residues. The germline V gene encodes CDR1 DFQATT and CDR2 SNEGSKA (reference sequence). Trimming cost V 0 bases and J 8 bases, with 7 bases left between them. Here the CDR3 reads CSAREDGGYTF. The CDR3 nucleotides read TGCAGTGCTAGAGAAGACGGCGGCTACACCTTC.

The J gene is TRBJ2-7, the V gene TRBV5-4, with TRBD2 matching 10 bases. The germline gives CDR1 SGHNT, CDR2 YYREEE (reference sequence). The CDR3 is made up of 15 amino acids. The V gene end was trimmed by 4 bases and the J gene end by 3 bases; junction bases not matched to a gene: 7. The CDR3 reads CASSLPTSGNYEQYF. The CDR3 DNA reads as TGTGCCAGCAGCCTCCCAACTAGCGGGAACTACGAGCAGTACTTC.

V usage is TRBV11-3 and J usage is TRBJ1-4; D perhaps matches TRBD1 (5 bases). The CDR3 sequence is 12 residues long. Per the germline V gene, CDR1 is SGHNT and CDR2 is YENEEA. V lost 5 bases, J lost 8 bases, and 9 bases lay in between. The CDR3 coding sequence is TGTGCCAGCAGCCCGGGACCGGAAAAACTGTTTTTT. Amino acids: CASSPGPEKLFF.

This clonotype has only a few counts. This rearrangement joins TRBV7-2 to TRBJ2-4; maybe TRBD1 (6 bases). V was trimmed by 3 bases and J by 1 base, leaving 13 bases between them. The germline V gene has CDR1 SGHTA and CDR2 FQGNSA. The CDR3 is 16 amino acids. For the CDR3, the DNA is TGTGCCAGCAGCTTGGGTGGGGGCGGTGCCAAAAACATTCAGTACTTC. It translates to CASSLGGGGAKNIQYF.

This clonotype was seen more than once but under ten times. The genes are TRBV9 and TRBJ2-7; either TRBD1 or TRBD2 may supply D (6 bases each). Germline CDR1 reads SGDLS; CDR2 reads YYNGEE. The ends were cut back, 3 bases at V and 2 bases at J, with 18 bases in the middle. The CDR3 runs 16 residues. The CDR3 DNA is TGTGCCAGCAGCGAGATCGGGGGCCAGAATCCCTACGAGCAGTACTTC. Translation gives CASSEIGGQNPYEQYF.

This clonotype appeared a few times. This chain connects TRBV12-3 or TRBV12-4 to TRBJ1-5; 7 nucleotides agree with TRBD1. This CDR3 is built from 15 residues. J gave up 0 bases and V 6 bases, and 5 bases lay outside the gene matches. The CDR3: CASSPGGYSNQPQHF. In DNA form, the CDR3 reads TGTGCCAGCAGCCCAGGGGGGTATAGCAATCAGCCCCAGCATTTT.

CDR3 residues: CASSFLANEQFF. DNA for the CDR3: TGTGCCAGCAGCTTCTTGGCCAATGAGCAGTTCTTC. The V and J genes are TRBV7-9 and TRBJ2-1; no reliable D call. Trimming cost V 3 bases and J 6 bases, with 6 bases left between them. The CDR3 is 12 residues long. Looked up from germline, CDR1 is SEHNR and CDR2 is FQNEAQ (reference sequence).

The chain has TRBV20-1 and TRBJ2-1, with 9 bases identical to TRBD1. CDR3 length: 15 residues. Germline loops: CDR1 DFQATT, CDR2 SNEGSKA (reference sequence). With 1 base clipped from V and 7 bases from J, the junction kept 8 bases outside the gene matches. CDR3 in DNA: TGCAGTGCTAGAGCCGGGACAGGGCTTATGAATGAGCAGTTCTTC. Its translation is CSARAGTGLMNEQFF.

This clonotype was detected only a few times. The rearrangement links TRBV27 to TRBJ2-7; D remains unclear. CDR1 and CDR2 from the germline V gene are MNHEY and SMNVEV (reference sequence). Trimming left V 2 bases short and J 3 bases short, with 11 bases between. The CDR3 consists of 14 residues. The CDR3 DNA reads as TGTGCCAGCAGTTTAGTAGGGAATGGCTACGAGCAGTACTTC. Translation gives CASSLVGNGYEQYF.

This clonotype has just a few counts. The chain recombines TRBV7-3 with TRBJ2-1, with 8 bases lining up with TRBD2. Germline V CDR1 and CDR2: SGHTA, FQGTGA. The ends lost 4 bases at V and 5 bases at J; junction bases unmatched: 7. CDR3 length: 15 amino acids. CDR3 sequence (DNA): TGTGCCAGCAGCTCGAGCGGGAGTTTCAACAATGAGCAGTTCTTC. Translating gives CASSSSGSFNNEQFF. Complete variable domain (other parts from reference TRBV7-3 and TRBJ2-1): GAGVSQTPSNKVTEKGKYVELRCDPISGHTALYWYRQSLGQGPEFLIYFQGTGAADDSGLPNDRFFAVRPEGSVSTLKIQRTERGDSAVYLCASSSSGSFNNEQFFGPGTRLTVL.

V and J are TRBV9 and TRBJ1-3; no clear D gene. This CDR3 comprises 14 residues. Germline CDR1 and CDR2: SGDLS and YYNGEE. Between the trimmed V and J ends, which lost 0 bases and 0 bases, there was a span of 4 bases. CDR3 coding DNA: TGTGCCAGCAGCGTAGGAAGCTCTGGAAACACCATATATTTT. Amino acids: CASSVGSSGNTIYF.